These 19 T cell receptor beta chains were sequenced from one sample in a study of cytomegalovirus exposure and HLA in healthy donors. In the PCR, 60 Vbeta and 13 Jbeta primers were used. Some clones are missing from TCRdb's copy, which holds only in-frame ones; the method was immunoSEQ multiplex PCR. This sample carries approximately 110,000 clones, about three quarters of them seen once, and the ten largest clones take about 13%. Sequenced material: PBMCs. Every receptor here comes from a woman aged 55-69 years in good health and CMV-seropositive.

The rearrangement joins TRBV4-3 to TRBJ2-7, with D perhaps matching TRBD1 (6 bases). CDR1 and CDR2 from the germline V gene are LGHNA and YSLEER. Trimming stripped 1 base from V and 3 bases from J, with 13 bases between. The CDR3 contains 15 residues. The CDR3 loop is CASSQGTVGSYEQYF. The CDR3 region has the DNA TGCGCCAGCAGCCAAGGGACAGTCGGCAGCTACGAGCAGTACTTC.

This sequence joins TRBV6-5 and TRBJ1-6; 8 nucleotides line up with TRBD1. V trimming: 2 bases; J trimming: 10 bases; junction bases outside the gene matches: 7. The V gene's germline CDR1 is MNHEY and CDR2 SVGAGI. The CDR3 length is 15 residues. The CDR3 is CASSYEGRGRSPLHF. The CDR3 bases are TGTGCCAGCAGTTACGAGGGCAGGGGGCGATCACCCCTCCACTTT.

The chain is built from TRBV4-3 and TRBJ2-2, with 9 bases fitting TRBD1. The J segment lost 1 base and the V segment lost 2 bases, leaving 8 bases of the junction unmatched. The CDR3 covers 18 residues. Germline V gene sequence: CDR1 LGHNA, CDR2 YSLEER. As DNA, the CDR3 is TGCGCCAGCAGCCAATCCCCCATGGGACAGGGGAACACCGGGGAGCTGTTTTTT. It translates to CASSQSPMGQGNTGELFF.

This sequence joins TRBV11-3 and TRBJ2-1; D is perhaps TRBD2 (6 bases). The CDR3 length is 15 residues. V was clipped by 5 bases and J by 7 bases, with 18 bases between them. Germline V CDR1 and CDR2: SGHNT, YENEEA. For the CDR3, the DNA is TGTGCCAGCAGCCGGAGGGGACTCGATGCTAATGAGCAGTTCTTC. Translation gives CASSRRGLDANEQFF.

This clone was found once. J is TRBJ2-7 and V is TRBV19; the D gene is possibly TRBD1 (5 bases). V was pared by 5 bases and J by 0 bases, with 14 bases between. Per the germline V gene, CDR1 is LNHDA and CDR2 is SQIVND (reference sequence). The CDR3 runs to 15 residues. CDR3 DNA sequence: TGTGCCAGTAGTTCGGAACGGACATCCTCCTACGAGCAGTACTTC. Protein product: CASSSERTSSYEQYF.

The chain joins TRBV6-8 to TRBJ2-2, with D possibly TRBD1 on 6 matching bases. This CDR3 contains 15 residues. The germline CDR1 and CDR2 sequences are MNHGY and SAAAGT. V was trimmed by 7 bases and J by 3 bases, leaving 15 bases between them. DNA for the CDR3: TGTGCCAGCAATTGGGGACACGACGACACCGGGGAGCTGTTTTTT. Translating it yields CASNWGHDDTGELFF.

CDR3 sequence (DNA): TGTGCCAGCTCACCAAACCCCGGGCAGGGTCGAGGAAACACCATATATTTT. Encoded protein: CASSPNPGQGRGNTIYF. The chain has TRBV18 and TRBJ1-3, with a weak D call TRBD1 (5 bases). Germline V gives CDR1 KGHSH, CDR2 LQKENI. V lost 2 bases to trimming and J lost 4 bases, with 18 bases between them. The CDR3 length is 17 residues.

The chain has TRBV7-2 and TRBJ2-7; D is uncertain. The CDR3 contains 14 residues. CDR1 and CDR2 (germline): SGHTA, FQGNSA. V lost 7 bases, J lost 0 bases, and 13 bases lay in between. The CDR3 sequence is CASKLGHSSYEQYF. In DNA form, the CDR3 reads TGTGCCAGCAAATTGGGTCACAGCTCCTACGAGCAGTACTTC.

In DNA, the CDR3 is TGTGCCAGCAGAGGAGGACCGGGCGGGGGTCAGCCCCAGCATTTT. Translation gives CASRGGPGGGQPQHF. This chain joins TRBV2 and TRBJ1-5, with D possibly being TRBD1 (5 bases). CDR3 length: 15 residues. Per germline, CDR1 SNHLY and CDR2 FYNNEI. Trimming left V 6 bases short and J 6 bases short, with 18 bases between.

The gene calls are TRBV4-1 and TRBJ2-7; D uncertain. Germline V gene sequence: CDR1 MGHRA, CDR2 YSYEKL. Trimming removed 2 bases at V and 0 bases at J, with 2 bases between. The CDR3 contains 12 residues. CDR3 sequence reads: CASSQYSYEQYF. The CDR3 nucleotides are TGCGCCAGCAGCCAATACTCCTACGAGCAGTACTTC.

This rearrangement joins TRBV5-8 to TRBJ1-3; D is unresolved. Trimming cost V 0 bases and J 4 bases, with 8 bases left between them. The CDR3 sequence is 14 residues long. In germline, CDR1 is SGHTS, CDR2 YDEGEE. CDR3 coding DNA: TGTGCCAGCAGCTTGGTCCGGAGGGGAAACACCATATATTTT. This encodes CASSLVRRGNTIYF.

The chain couples TRBV30 to TRBJ1-3, with a possible D match to TRBD1 (6 bases). Per the germline V gene, CDR1 is GTSNPN and CDR2 is SVGIG (reference sequence). The CDR3 loop spans 15 amino acids. Trimming shortened V by 1 base and J by 0 bases, and 10 bases separated the two germline ends. The CDR3 nucleotides read TGTGCCTGGAGTGGGGGGCTTGTCTCTGGAAACACCATATATTTT. It is translated as CAWSGGLVSGNTIYF.

This clone has just a few counts. The V and J genes are TRBV5-5 and TRBJ2-5; D gene uncertain. CDR1 and CDR2 from the germline V gene are SGHKS and YYEKEE (reference sequence). The CDR3 consists of 12 residues. V lost 0 bases and J 5 bases, leaving 5 bases between the germline ends. The CDR3 loop is CASSLARETQYF. Here the CDR3 DNA reads TGTGCCAGCAGCTTGGCCAGGGAGACCCAGTACTTC.

Comment on this clone: The germline gene is not matched at one end of the junction; a read error may be the cause. The rearrangement uses TRBV7-7 and TRBJ2-2; 12 bases line up with TRBD2. Germline values: CDR1 SSHAT, CDR2 FNYEAQ (reference sequence). This CDR3 has 18 residues. CDR3 loop: CASSSGLAGSTNTGELFF. The CDR3, as DNA: TGTGCTAGCAGCTCCGGACTAGCGGGGAGCACGAACACCGGGGAGCTGTTTTTT.

The chain combines TRBV5-1 with TRBJ2-1; TRBD2 agrees at 7 bases. V trimming: 7 bases; J trimming: 2 bases; junction bases outside the gene matches: 6. Germline V gives CDR1 SGHRS, CDR2 YFSETQ. There are 14 residues in the CDR3. CDR3 nucleotide sequence: TGCGCCAGCGCCCCCAGCGGGGCCTACAATGAGCAGTTCTTC. Its protein is CASAPSGAYNEQFF.

The chain joins TRBV5-6 to TRBJ2-3, with D perhaps matching TRBD1 (6 bases). The germline V and J ends were trimmed by 3 bases and 1 base, with 9 bases remaining between them. Germline CDR1 and CDR2: SGHDT and YYEEEE. There are 14 residues in the CDR3. CDR3 amino acids: CASSSKGGTDTQYF. CDR3 sequence (DNA): TGTGCCAGCAGCTCAAAGGGGGGCACAGATACGCAGTATTTT. Full variable domain (remainder filled in from reference TRBV5-6 and TRBJ2-3): DAGVTQSPTHLIKTRGQQVTLRCSPKSGHDTVSWYQQALGQGPQFIFQYYEEEERQRGNFPDRFSGHQFPNYSSELNVNALLLGDSALYLCASSSKGGTDTQYFGPGTRLTVL.

The chain uses TRBV27 and TRBJ1-5, with a possible D match to TRBD1 (6 bases). The CDR3 length is 15 residues. The germline V gene encodes CDR1 MNHEY and CDR2 SMNVEV (reference sequence). V shed 4 bases and J shed 4 bases, with 14 bases lying between them. In DNA, the CDR3 is TGTGCCAGCAGTTCCGACTTACAGGGAAATCAGCCCCAGCATTTT. This encodes CASSSDLQGNQPQHF.

The CDR3 nucleotides read TGTGCCAGCAGCTTAGCAGGACAGAGAAGACTCAACGAGCAGTACTTC. This translates into CASSLAGQRRLNEQYF. The chain links TRBV7-2 to TRBJ2-7; D may be TRBD1 (6 bases). Deletions cut 0 bases from V and 5 bases from J, with 17 bases between. The CDR3 has 16 residues. Germline-derived CDR1 and CDR2 are SGHTA and FQGNSA.

This clone has more than one count but fewer than ten. The J gene is TRBJ2-5, the V gene TRBV7-2; 11 bases align to TRBD2. The CDR3 length is 16 residues. V lost 6 bases and J lost 4; bases outside the gene matches: 10. CDR1 is SGHTA, CDR2 FQGNSA, per germline. In DNA, the CDR3 is TGTGCCAGCAGTCTCACACTAGCGGGAGTTGGAGAGACCCAGTACTTC. It encodes CASSLTLAGVGETQYF.